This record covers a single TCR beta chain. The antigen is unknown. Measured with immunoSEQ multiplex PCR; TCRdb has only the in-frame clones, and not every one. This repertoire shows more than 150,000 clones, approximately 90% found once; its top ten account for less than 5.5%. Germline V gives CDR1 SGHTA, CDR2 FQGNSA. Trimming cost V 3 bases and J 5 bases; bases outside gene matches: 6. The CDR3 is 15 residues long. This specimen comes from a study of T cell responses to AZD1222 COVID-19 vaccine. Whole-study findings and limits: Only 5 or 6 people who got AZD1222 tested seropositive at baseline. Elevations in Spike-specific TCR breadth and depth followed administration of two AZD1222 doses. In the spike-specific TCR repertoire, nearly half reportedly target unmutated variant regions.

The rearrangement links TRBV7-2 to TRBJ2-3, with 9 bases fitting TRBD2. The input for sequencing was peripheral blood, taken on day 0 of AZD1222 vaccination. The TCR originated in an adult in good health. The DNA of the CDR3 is TGTGCCAGCAGCTTTAGCGGGAGTTTGTTAGATACGCAGTATTTT. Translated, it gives CASSFSGSLLDTQYF.